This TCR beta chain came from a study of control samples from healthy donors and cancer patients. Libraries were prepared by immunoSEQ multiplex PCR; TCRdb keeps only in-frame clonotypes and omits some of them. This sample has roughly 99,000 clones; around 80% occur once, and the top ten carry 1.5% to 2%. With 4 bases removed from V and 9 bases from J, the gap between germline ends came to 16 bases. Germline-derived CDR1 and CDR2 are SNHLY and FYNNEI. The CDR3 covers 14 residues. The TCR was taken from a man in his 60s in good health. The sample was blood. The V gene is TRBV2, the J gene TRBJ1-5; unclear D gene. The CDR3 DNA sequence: TGTGCCAGCAGTGGGGTAGTCAGGCTGGCGCCCCAGCATTTT. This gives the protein CASSGVVRLAPQHF.